This TCR beta chain stems from a study of T cells in women clearing cervical HPV infection. The wider study: Case blood drawn at lesion detection; control blood after infection cleared.

Repertoires were generated with immunoSEQ multiplex PCR, while TCRdb's copy carries only in-frame clones and drops some. The sample data list 15,000 to 20,000 clones. The sequence was collected from a woman between 18 and 70 years old with a cervical HPV16 infection that either progressed to CIN3+ or cleared (not recorded which). The sequencing sample was made of blood buffy coat.

CDR3 amino acids: CASSVWSGGITDTQYF. The sequenced part of the CDR3 DNA is TGTGCCAGCAGCGTTTGGAGCGGGGGGATCACAGATACG. The J gene is TRBJ2-3, the V gene TRBV9, with 9 bases identical to TRBD2. The CDR3 end lies 3 residues beyond the end of the read and is filled in from the germline J gene. Germline assignment: CDR1 SGDLS and CDR2 YYNGEE. The CDR3 extends over 16 amino acids. The V gene end was trimmed by 2 bases and the J gene end by 2 bases; junction bases not matched to a gene: 6.